The 12 T cell receptor beta chains below were found in one sample sequenced in a study of patients and donors after allogeneic stem cell transplantation (dated by TCRdb to 2020 to 2021). The library was prepared using RT-PCR. The sequencer was a NextSeq 550. Clones were called with MiXCR by TCRdb after fastp trimmed the public reads at Q25, and only in-frame beta chains were retained. Rows are combined by CDR3 protein, so each entry shows the most common genes and DNA. Here the sample has 70,000 or so distinct CDR3 sequences; about 26% occur a single time. The ten most abundant clones make up roughly 29% of the sample. The sequenced sample was blood, either unsorted or a sorted T cell fraction (not recorded which). The receptors originated from a human donor who was either an allogeneic HSCT recipient or a stem cell or donor lymphocyte infusion donor (not recorded which). It is not recorded whose cells these are; they may come from a transplant donor.

The rearrangement links TRBV6-2 or TRBV6-3 to TRBJ2-1; D remains ambiguous. CDR1 and CDR2 (germline): MNHEY, SVGEGT. The CDR3 is made up of 15 amino acids. V lost 5 bases and J 0 bases, leaving 11 bases between the germline ends. DNA of the CDR3: TGTGCCAGCAGTAAGGCTTTTCGCTCCTACAATGAGCAGTTCTTC. This gives the protein CASSKAFRSYNEQFF.

V is TRBV12-3 or TRBV12-4 and J is TRBJ1-5, with TRBD1 as a possible D gene (5 bases). The V end lost 3 bases, the J end lost 10 bases, and 13 bases lay between the germline ends. The CDR3 length is 13 residues. The CDR3: CASSLGLWNPQHF. The CDR3 DNA sequence: TGTGCCAGCAGTTTGGGGCTTTGGAATCCCCAGCATTTT.

The chain recombines TRBV12-3 or TRBV12-4 with TRBJ2-3; 8 bases are shared with TRBD2. Germline trimming cut 6 bases from V and 2 bases from J; bases unmatched to any gene: 1. There are 13 residues in the CDR3. CDR3 amino acids: CASRLAATDTQYF. Here the CDR3 DNA reads TGTGCCAGCAGACTAGCGGCCACAGATACGCAGTATTTT.

The genes are TRBV27 and TRBJ1-1; the D is unclear. Germline V lookup: CDR1 MNHEY, CDR2 SMNVEV (reference sequence). The CDR3 extends over 13 amino acids. Trimming took 10 bases from V and 1 from J, leaving 13 bases between them. CDR3 DNA: TGTGCCACAGCCGCAGATGAGAACACTGAAGCTTTCTTT. It translates to CATAADENTEAFF.

The chain combines TRBV4-1 with TRBJ2-7; D is undetermined. There are 16 residues in the CDR3. The germline V gene has CDR1 MGHRA and CDR2 YSYEKL. Trimming took 0 bases from V and 0 from J, leaving 12 bases between them. CDR3: CASSQEASRSSYEQYF. In nucleotides, the CDR3 is TGCGCCAGCAGCCAAGAAGCTTCTCGTAGCTCCTACGAGCAGTACTTC.

The genes are TRBV2 and TRBJ1-2; no firm D call. Between the trimmed V and J ends, which lost 0 bases and 3 bases, there was a span of 11 bases. The CDR3 runs to 15 residues. Germline CDR1 reads SNHLY; CDR2 reads FYNNEI. The CDR3 DNA reads TGTGCCAGCAGTGAAGCAAAGTGGGCCGACTATGGCTACACCTTC. This translates into CASSEAKWADYGYTF. Together with reference TRBV2 and TRBJ1-2, the CDR3 gives the full variable domain: EPEVTQTPSHQVTQMGQEVILRCVPISNHLYFYWYRQILGQKVEFLVSFYNNEISEKSEIFDDQFSVERPDGSNFTLKIRSTKLEDSAMYFCASSEAKWADYGYTFGSGTRLTVV.

The chain joins TRBV19 to TRBJ2-3; 10 bases match TRBD2. Unmatched junction bases numbered 9, after V lost 8 bases and J lost 4 bases. The CDR3 extends over 15 amino acids. Germline V gives CDR1 LNHDA, CDR2 SQIVND (reference sequence). This CDR3 reads CASGTLAGVSDTQYF. CDR3 nucleotides: TGTGCCAGTGGCACTCTAGCGGGAGTCTCAGATACGCAGTATTTT.

The V and J genes are TRBV20-1 and TRBJ1-2, with D uncertain. V was trimmed by 1 base and J by 4 bases, leaving 4 bases between them. Germline CDR1 and CDR2: DFQATT and SNEGSKA (reference sequence). The CDR3 loop spans 11 amino acids. CDR3 loop: CSARAPYGYTF. In DNA, the CDR3 is TGCAGTGCTAGAGCCCCCTATGGCTACACCTTC.

This clonotype was picked up many times. This chain connects TRBV4-2 to TRBJ1-2, with D possibly TRBD1 on 5 matching bases. This CDR3 region has 15 residues. The ends were cut back, 1 base at V and 5 bases at J, with 14 bases in the middle. Per germline, CDR1 LGHNA and CDR2 YNFKEQ. CDR3 sequence (DNA): TGTGCCAGCAGCCAAGCCTCGGTAAAGGGGTATGGCTACACCTTC. Protein product: CASSQASVKGYGYTF.

This clonotype was detected a few times. This chain links TRBV6-5 with TRBJ1-2; possibly TRBD1 for D (6 bases). CDR3 length: 13 amino acids. The V gene's germline CDR1 is MNHEY and CDR2 SVGAGI. The ends were cut back, 9 bases at V and 6 bases at J, with 17 bases in the middle. CDR3 nucleotides: TGTGCCAGTCGTAGAGGGGGAAGGAATGGCTACACCTTC. Amino acid sequence: CASRRGGRNGYTF.

This chain uses TRBV5-5 with TRBJ2-7, with D possibly being TRBD1 (5 bases). Germline CDR1 reads SGHKS; CDR2 reads YYEKEE (reference sequence). CDR3 length equals 13 residues. With 0 bases removed from V and 1 base from J, the gap between germline ends came to 5 bases. The CDR3 nucleotides read TGTGCCAGCAGCTTGGGACAGTCCTACGAGCAGTACTTC. Translating gives CASSLGQSYEQYF.

The sample holds a few counts of this clonotype. The chain links TRBV7-8 to TRBJ2-1; 9 nucleotides agree with TRBD1. In germline, CDR1 is SGHVS, CDR2 FQNEAQ. Trimming removed 7 bases from V and 10 bases from J; junction bases left unmatched: 5. The CDR3 has 12 residues. CDR3 bases: TGTGCCAGCACTTACAGGGGGCAAGAGCAGTTCTTC. This codes for CASTYRGQEQFF.